This TCR beta chain is drawn from a study of blood T cell repertoires in COVID-19. About the research overall: Samples representing acute and convalescent COVID-19 were sourced from the United States, Italy and Spain.

As originally analysed: Reference gene primers were amplified, and this amplification served to estimate nucleated cell counts. Using immunoSEQ multiplex PCR, the repertoire was profiled, and TCRdb retains in-frame clones only, with some absent. V and J calls and clone size are copied from that table; D and trimming were computed from the DNA. The table lists under 60,000 clones, roughly four fifths of them singletons. Trimming cost V 4 bases and J 4 bases; bases outside gene matches: 6. The CDR3 is made up of 15 amino acids. In germline, CDR1 is SGDLS, CDR2 YYNGEE. The sequencing input was peripheral blood. The genes are TRBV9 and TRBJ1-2, with TRBD1 matching 11 bases. This sequence was found in a man aged 60 to 75 with acute or convalescent COVID-19. The CDR3 loop is CASSPGQGVSYGYTF. CDR3 DNA: TGTGCCAGCAGCCCGGGACAGGGGGTCAGCTATGGCTACACCTTC.